Below, 13 T cell receptor beta chains from the same sample are listed, as sequenced in a study of control samples from healthy donors and cancer patients. The table came from immunoSEQ multiplex PCR; TCRdb's copy has only in-frame clones and leaves some out. The sample lists around 72,000 clones, 84% occurring once. Input material: blood. The receptor set was obtained from a man aged 50-60 years in good health.

The rearrangement uses TRBV10-3 and TRBJ2-2, with D perhaps TRBD2 (6 bases). Germline V lookup: CDR1 ENHRY, CDR2 SYGVKD. The CDR3 has 16 amino acids. The V gene lost 1 base and the J gene lost 4 bases, with 13 bases spanning the gap. The CDR3 coding sequence is TGTGCCATCAGTGAGTTACGGGAGTCGGGCACCGGGGAGCTGTTTTTT. Translation gives CAISELRESGTGELFF.

This chain connects TRBV19 to TRBJ1-5, with a possible D match to TRBD1 (5 bases). V gave up 4 bases and J gave up 2 bases, with 18 bases separating them. The CDR3 extends over 17 amino acids. Per germline, CDR1 LNHDA and CDR2 SQIVND (reference sequence). CDR3 in amino acids: CASSRTGHHGGNQPQHF. In DNA form, the CDR3 reads TGTGCCAGTAGTAGAACCGGACACCACGGCGGCAATCAGCCCCAGCATTTT.

This clone has just one count. This chain uses TRBV4-1 with TRBJ2-3; 10 nucleotides line up with TRBD2. Trimming cost V 4 bases and J 0 bases; bases outside gene matches: 10. The germline gives CDR1 MGHRA, CDR2 YSYEKL. The CDR3 is 18 residues long. The CDR3 loop reads CASSPRLSGRRSTDTQYF. The CDR3 DNA follows: TGCGCCAGCAGCCCTCGGCTTAGCGGGAGGAGGAGCACAGATACGCAGTATTTT.

J is TRBJ2-3 and V is TRBV6-6, with unresolved D. The CDR3 is made up of 14 amino acids. Germline V CDR1 and CDR2: MNHNY, SVGAGI (reference sequence). Trimming stripped 0 bases from V and 2 bases from J, with 6 bases between. This chain's CDR3 is CASSYSALTDTQYF. CDR3 bases: TGTGCCAGCAGTTACTCAGCTCTCACAGATACGCAGTATTTT.

This clone was observed a few times. The rearrangement links TRBV6-2 or TRBV6-3 to TRBJ2-7; D is perhaps TRBD2 (6 bases). Germline-derived CDR1 and CDR2 are MNHEY and SVGEGT. The CDR3 sequence is 16 residues long. V lost 5 bases and J 2 bases, leaving 19 bases between the germline ends. The CDR3 region has the DNA TGTGCCAGCAGTCCCGACGAAACTAGCTTCCCCTACGAGCAGTACTTC. This codes for CASSPDETSFPYEQYF.

The sample holds a few counts of this clone. The chain links TRBV21-1 to TRBJ1-5. TRBV21-1 is shown as a pseudogene. The CDR3 is 15 residues long. The CDR3, as DNA: TGTGCCAGCAGCAAAGGGGGGGGCGTAGGGCAGCCCCAGCATTTT. Protein sequence: CASSKGGGVGQPQHF.

This sequence joins TRBV29-1 and TRBJ2-7; D not certain. V gave up 4 bases and J gave up 1 base, with 11 bases separating them. Germline V lookup: CDR1 SQVTM, CDR2 ANQGSEA. CDR3 size: 13 residues. The CDR3 DNA sequence: TGCAGCGTTGGGGAAGTTAATTCCTACGAGCAGTACTTC. This translates into CSVGEVNSYEQYF.

This chain joins TRBV7-2 and TRBJ2-1, with 12 bases that match TRBD2. CDR1 is SGHTA and CDR2 is FQGNSA in the germline V gene. V lost 7 bases to trimming and J lost 6 bases; unmatched junction nucleotides: 7. This CDR3 spans 15 amino acids. The CDR3 region has the DNA TGTGCCAGCATCACTCTAGCGGGAGGGGGCAATGAGCAGTTCTTC. This gives the protein CASITLAGGGNEQFF.

The chain has TRBV25-1 and TRBJ1-1, with a weak D call TRBD1 (5 bases). Per germline, CDR1 MGHDK and CDR2 SYGVNS. The CDR3 consists of 15 residues. Deletions cut 6 bases from V and 4 bases from J, with 18 bases between. The CDR3 here is CASRSLAGGGTEAFF. As DNA, the CDR3 is TGTGCCAGCAGAAGCCTGGCGGGGGGGGGCACTGAAGCTTTCTTT.

The genes are TRBV9 and TRBJ2-3; D might be TRBD1 (6 bases). Trimming removed 1 base at V and 4 bases at J, with 10 bases between. Per the germline V gene, CDR1 is SGDLS and CDR2 is YYNGEE. There are 14 residues in the CDR3. The DNA for the CDR3 is TGTGCCAGCAGCGTAACAGGGACGGCAGATACGCAGTATTTT. It codes for CASSVTGTADTQYF.

CDR3 amino acids: CASSLENTYEQYF. CDR3 in DNA: TGTGCCAGCAGCTTGGAAAATACCTACGAGCAGTACTTC. This chain connects TRBV5-6 to TRBJ2-7; the D is unclear. V was clipped by 0 bases and J by 2 bases, with 6 bases between them. Germline assignment: CDR1 SGHDT and CDR2 YYEEEE. The length of the CDR3 is 13 residues. Combining the CDR3 with reference TRBV5-6 and TRBJ2-7 gives the whole variable domain DAGVTQSPTHLIKTRGQQVTLRCSPKSGHDTVSWYQQALGQGPQFIFQYYEEEERQRGNFPDRFSGHQFPNYSSELNVNALLLGDSALYLCASSLENTYEQYFGPGTRLTVT.

J is TRBJ2-1 and V is TRBV7-9, with D unclear. Germline V gene lookup returns CDR1 SEHNR and CDR2 FQNEAQ (reference sequence). Trimming removed 5 bases from V and 0 bases from J, with 14 bases in between. The length of the CDR3 is 16 residues. CDR3 in DNA: TGTGCCAGCAGCCCCCCCCCGGGCACCTCCTACAATGAGCAGTTCTTC. Its translation is CASSPPPGTSYNEQFF. The entire variable domain, with the rest obtained from reference TRBV7-9 and TRBJ2-1, is as follows: DTGVSQNPRHKITKRGQNVTFRCDPISEHNRLYWYRQTLGQGPEFLTYFQNEAQLEKSRLLSDRFSAERPKGSFSTLEIQRTEQGDSAMYLCASSPPPGTSYNEQFFGPGTRLTVL.

This chain joins TRBV9 and TRBJ2-3; D not resolved. V was pared by 4 bases and J by 1 base, with 19 bases between. CDR1 SGDLS and CDR2 YYNGEE come from the germline V gene. The CDR3 is made up of 17 amino acids. The CDR3 DNA reads TGTGCCAGCAGCCCAACCCTAGGGCGGCTACGCACAGATACGCAGTATTTT. Amino acid sequence: CASSPTLGRLRTDTQYF.